This T cell receptor beta chain was retrieved from a study of shared clonotypes between healthy human individuals. Findings and limits, study-wide: Of the naive CD4 clonotypes, about 5% were shared across several donors.

This table comes from immunoSEQ multiplex PCR, and its TCRdb copy is limited to in-frame clones, with some not included. The sample has some 350,000 clones; approximately 79% are singletons. Germline V gene lookup returns CDR1 MNHNY and CDR2 SVGAGI (reference sequence). Trimming removed 0 bases at V and 4 bases at J, with 10 bases between. CDR3 length equals 14 residues. Points on this clone: The antigen is undetermined.

The chain couples TRBV6-6 to TRBJ2-7, with D perhaps matching TRBD2 (5 bases). The sequenced sample was memory CD4+ T cells sorted from blood. As to subset: CD45RA-negative fraction. The clonotype was recovered from a man aged 30 to 39 in good health. The CDR3, as DNA: TGTGCCAGCAGTTACTCGGCGGACTTTTACGAGCAGTACTTC. This gives the protein CASSYSADFYEQYF.